This TCR beta chain originates from a study of response to subunit inactivated influenza vaccine. This clonotype has just a few counts. J gave up 0 bases and V 6 bases, and 7 bases lay outside the gene matches. CDR3 length equals 17 residues. TCRdb called the RT-PCR reads again in MiXCR, with one record for every CDR3 protein. The sample consists of around 570,000 distinct CDR3 sequences, about 10% of them appearing once. These same data were also listed under a study on T cells expressing NK-cell markers. According to that study: UMI-tagged 5'RACE template switching yielded the TCR beta cDNA.

This clonotype was sampled from a man aged 50 to 59 who received an inactivated influenza vaccine. The material sequenced was PBMCs from blood, taken on the day of vaccination. The chain combines TRBV12-3 or TRBV12-4 with TRBJ2-5; 13 nucleotides agree with TRBD2. CDR3: CASSRGLAGEYQETQYF. CDR3 bases: TGTGCCAGCAGCCGAGGACTAGCGGGAGAGTACCAAGAGACCCAGTACTTC.